A single sample is the source of the 5 T cell receptor beta chains below, sequenced in a study of blood T cells in healthy people across ages. Next came a second PCR, run for about 7 to 12 cycles, which used a sample-barcoded 5' primer along with a J-beta primer mix. TCRdb fed the 5' RACE reads into MiXCR, producing one record per CDR3 protein. The data show 730,000 or so distinct CDR3 sequences, about 42% seen once. Sample: blood. The receptors here all came from an older woman in good health.

This clonotype was found a few times. This chain joins TRBV6-2 or TRBV6-3 and TRBJ2-3; weak D call: TRBD1 (6 bases). Germline V CDR1 and CDR2: MNHEY, SVGEGT. V lost 7 bases, J lost 9 bases, and 14 bases lay in between. The CDR3 runs to 12 residues. CDR3 nucleotide sequence: TGTGCCAGCACCTTGGACAGTTTAACGCAGTATTTT. Translated, it gives CASTLDSLTQYF.

This clonotype was seen a few times. The chain joins TRBV6-5 to TRBJ1-1; TRBD1 is a possible D gene (6 bases). Germline CDR1 and CDR2: MNHEY and SVGAGI. The germline V and J ends were trimmed by 7 bases and 2 bases, with 17 bases remaining between them. The CDR3 is 15 residues long. CDR3 amino acids: CASKLTSGVNTEAFF. DNA of the CDR3: TGTGCCAGCAAACTCACCTCAGGGGTTAACACTGAAGCTTTCTTT.

V usage is TRBV7-8 and J usage is TRBJ2-5; D is unresolved. Germline lookup yields CDR1 SGHVS and CDR2 FQNEAQ. Deletions cut 4 bases from V and 7 bases from J, with 10 bases between. The CDR3 covers 12 residues. The CDR3 nucleotides read TGTGCCAGCAGCTCAAAGAAAGGGACCCAGTACTTC. Translated: CASSSKKGTQYF.

The rearrangement uses TRBV7-3 and TRBJ2-3; no clear D. Germline V lookup: CDR1 SGHTA, CDR2 FQGTGA. V was shortened by 2 bases and J by 2 bases, with 14 bases between the two germline ends. This CDR3 is 16 amino acids long. CDR3 loop: CASSLGFTRTTDTQYF. The CDR3 DNA follows: TGTGCCAGCAGCTTAGGGTTCACCAGAACCACAGATACGCAGTATTTT.

The V gene is TRBV28, the J gene TRBJ1-1; 8 bases fit TRBD1. V lost 5 bases, J lost 4 bases, and 12 bases stayed unmatched. From germline, CDR1 is MDHEN and CDR2 SYDVKM. The CDR3 has 16 amino acids. The CDR3 DNA is TGTGCCAGCAGTGCCCGTCTCAGGGGGCCTGTCACTGAAGCTTTCTTT. Translating gives CASSARLRGPVTEAFF.